This TCR beta chain was sequenced during a study of blood T cell repertoires in COVID-19. Looking at the study overall: The cDNA or gDNA used as material had been derived from T cells, B-cell-depleted T cells, or PBMCs.

Original methodology: Cell counts per sample came from amplifying reference gene primers. TCRdb's table, derived via immunoSEQ multiplex PCR, lists solely in-frame clones and lacks some. V and J calls and clone size are copied from that table; D and trimming were computed from the DNA. The sample lists some 180,000 clones, roughly 77% occurring once. This receptor was identified in a middle-aged woman with COVID-19, enrolled during active disease. The sequenced sample consisted of peripheral blood.

The CDR3 loop reads CASSLAGGRYGYTF. CDR3 nucleotide sequence: TGCGCCAGCAGCTTGGCAGGGGGCCGGTATGGCTACACCTTC. The chain uses TRBV5-1 and TRBJ1-2, with 8 positions matching TRBD1. CDR3 length equals 14 residues. The trim removed 0 bases at V and 5 bases at J, leaving 3 bases unmatched. Germline CDR1 SGHRS, CDR2 YFSETQ.